This is a list of T cell receptor beta chains from one sample in a study of blood T cell repertoires in COVID-19. Profiling relied on immunoSEQ multiplex PCR, and the TCRdb table lists in-frame clones only, not all of them. The table has 55,000 or so clones, about four fifths seen once. The sample was peripheral blood. These receptors were obtained from a human donor in a cohort sampled during active or convalescent COVID-19. Each CDR3 is given with its conserved first and last residue. D genes are given only for firm matches. Rows may omit the clone size; those that give it use once, few, many or a size class.

>few|TRBJ2-7|TRBV7-2|TRBD1
CASSSEDRVFVYEQYF
TGTGCCAGCAGCTCCGAGGACAGGGTGTTTGTTTACGAGCAGTACTTC
>.|TRBJ2-7|TRBV5-8|TRBD1
CASSIDRGRDEQYF
TGTGCCAGCAGTATCGACAGGGGGCGCGACGAGCAGTACTTC
>.|TRBJ2-7|TRBV10-3|TRBD2
CAISNIAGGVYEQYF
TGTGCCATCAGTAACATAGCGGGGGGAGTCTACGAGCAGTACTTC
>.|TRBJ2-2|TRBV10-1|.
CASSEGIHPGHRKNTGELFF
TGCGCCAGCAGTGAGGGAATCCACCCGGGACACCGAAAGAACACCGGGGAGCTGTTTTTT
>.|TRBJ2-7|TRBV5-1|TRBD2
CASSTRPSGTTYEQYF
TGCGCCAGCAGCACCCGACCTAGCGGGACAACCTACGAGCAGTACTTC
>.|TRBJ1-2|TRBV5-1|.
CASSASSGADGYTF
TGCGCCAGCAGCGCGTCCTCAGGGGCAGATGGCTACACCTTC
>.|TRBJ1-6|TRBV5-4|.
CASSSQGNSYNSPLHF
TGTGCCAGCAGCTCCCAGGGGAACTCCTATAATTCACCCCTCCACTTT
>.|TRBJ1-3|TRBV9|.
CASSAEGTLFSGNTIYF
TGTGCCAGCAGCGCCGAGGGGACACTCTTTTCTGGAAACACCATATATTTT
>.|TRBJ1-5|TRBV4-1|.
CASSLESNQPQHF
TGCGCCAGCAGCCTTGAGAGCAATCAGCCCCAGCATTTT
>.|TRBJ2-7|TRBV7-8|.
CASSLSFVPPEYEQYF
TGTGCCAGCAGCTTAAGCTTTGTCCCTCCCGAATACGAGCAGTACTTC
>.|TRBJ1-1|TRBV6-5|TRBD1
CASSSGTGGSEAFF
TGTGCCAGCAGCTCGGGGACAGGGGGTTCTGAAGCTTTCTTT
>.|TRBJ1-1|TRBV11-1|.
CASSSQGGTEAFF
TGTGCCAGCAGCTCCCAAGGAGGCACTGAAGCTTTCTTT
>once|TRBJ1-1|TRBV5-5|.
CASSLDRANTEAFF
TGTGCCAGCAGCTTGGACAGAGCGAACACTGAAGCTTTCTTT
>.|TRBJ2-7|TRBV2|.
CASTLLPLREQYF
TGTGCCAGCACCCTCTTGCCCCTGAGGGAGCAGTACTTC
>.|TRBJ1-2|TRBV28|.
CASLGGAHNYGYTF
TGTGCCAGCCTGGGTGGGGCTCATAACTATGGTTACACCTTC
>.|TRBJ1-1|TRBV7-3|.
CASSINTNTEAFF
TGTGCCAGCAGTATCAACACGAACACTGAAGCTTTCTTT
>.|TRBJ1-1|TRBV19|.
CASSIGTVTEAFF
TGTGCCAGTAGTATAGGGACAGTCACTGAAGCTTTCTTT
>once|TRBJ1-4|TRBV6-1|.
CASSESVGRVGEKLFF
TGTGCCAGCAGTGAAAGTGTTGGCAGGGTGGGAGAAAAACTGTTTTTT
>few|TRBJ1-5|TRBV24-1|TRBD1
CATSETGSNQPQHF
TGTGCCACCAGTGAGACAGGGAGCAATCAGCCCCAGCATTTT
>.|TRBJ2-5|TRBV2|TRBD1
CASRRTGLETQYF
TGTGCCAGCAGGAGGACAGGGTTGGAGACCCAGTACTTC
>few|TRBJ2-3|TRBV9|.
CASSVDGDTQYF
TGTGCCAGCAGCGTAGACGGAGATACGCAGTATTTT
>few|TRBJ1-2|TRBV2|TRBD1
CASSLSNPTGRDGYTF
TGTGCCAGCAGCCTATCAAACCCGACAGGGAGAGATGGCTACACCTTC
>.|TRBJ1-2|TRBV7-2|.
CASSLDGANYGYTF
TGTGCCAGCAGCTTAGACGGAGCTAACTATGGCTACACCTTC
>.|TRBJ2-3|TRBV5-4|.
CASSSIGTSTDTQYF
TGTGCCAGCAGCTCGATCGGGACTAGCACAGATACGCAGTATTTT
>.|TRBJ2-4|TRBV7-2|.
CASSLRGSGEAKNIQYF
TGTGCCAGCAGCTTAAGAGGGTCCGGGGAGGCCAAAAACATTCAGTACTTC
>.|TRBJ2-2|TRBV7-8|.
CASSLRRAGELFF
TGTGCCAGCAGCTTACGGAGAGCCGGGGAGCTGTTTTTT
>.|TRBJ2-2|TRBV30|.
CAWTGGPNTGELFF
TGTGCCTGGACCGGGGGGCCTAACACCGGGGAGCTGTTTTTT
>.|TRBJ1-1|TRBV7-2|.
CASSPLLSNTEAFF
TGTGCCAGCAGCCCCCTACTGTCGAACACTGAAGCTTTCTTT
>many|TRBJ2-2|TRBV7-9|.
CASSLTMNTGELFF
TGTGCCAGCAGCCTGACTATGAACACCGGGGAGCTGTTTTTT
>.|TRBJ1-4|TRBV5-6|.
CASSSGYYGNEKLFF
TGTGCCAGCAGCTCAGGGTACTATGGTAATGAAAAACTGTTTTTT
>.|TRBJ2-7|TRBV15|.
CATSRSRTPYEQYF
TGTGCCACCAGCAGATCCCGGACACCGTACGAGCAGTACTTC
>.|TRBJ2-1|TRBV18|TRBD2
CASSPASGGRYNEQFF
TGTGCCAGCTCCCCCGCTAGCGGGGGGCGGTACAATGAGCAGTTCTTC
>.|TRBJ2-3|TRBV7-9|.
CASSEHRDTKAASTQYF
TGTGCCAGCAGCGAACACCGGGACACAAAAGCCGCGAGTACGCAGTATTTT
>.|TRBJ2-2|TRBV24-1|TRBD2
CATSGETSGGPTNTGELFF
TGTGCCACCAGTGGGGAGACTAGCGGGGGGCCAACGAACACCGGGGAGCTGTTTTTT
>.|TRBJ1-5|TRBV19|.
CASSTQGGMSNQPQHF
TGTGCCAGTAGTACCCAGGGTGGGATGAGCAATCAGCCCCAGCATTTT
>.|TRBJ1-5|TRBV3-1/TRBV3-2|.
CASSPRAGPKEPQHF
TGTGCCAGCAGCCCTAGGGCGGGACCTAAGGAGCCCCAGCATTTT
>.|TRBJ2-3|TRBV30|TRBD1
CAWSRDRGNADTQYF
TGTGCCTGGAGCCGAGACAGGGGGAATGCAGATACGCAGTATTTT
>.|TRBJ1-6|TRBV19|.
CASRSGHLDYNSPLHF
TGTGCCAGTAGGTCGGGACACCTTGATTATAATTCACCCCTCCACTTT
>once|TRBJ1-2|TRBV20-1|TRBD1
CSASTITGTDYGYTF
TGCAGTGCTAGTACCATCACCGGGACAGACTATGGCTACACCTTC
>.|TRBJ2-7|TRBV2|TRBD1
CASSELGTVSYEQYF
TGTGCCAGCAGTGAGTTAGGGACAGTCTCCTACGAGCAGTACTTC
>.|TRBJ1-5|TRBV6-2/TRBV6-3|.
CASSLGAIGTEPQHF
TGTGCCAGCAGTTTGGGGGCTATCGGGACGGAACCCCAGCATTTT
>.|TRBJ1-5|TRBV7-2|TRBD1
CASSFPTGQNQPQHF
TGTGCCAGCAGCTTCCCGACAGGGCAGAATCAGCCCCAGCATTTT
>few|TRBJ1-5|TRBV7-2|.
CASSLGISAGHNQPQHF
TGTGCCAGCAGCTTAGGTATTTCGGCAGGGCACAATCAGCCCCAGCATTTT
>few|TRBJ2-7|TRBV4-2|.
CASSQGQGTYEQYF
TGTGCCAGCAGCCAAGGCCAGGGGACCTACGAGCAGTACTTC
>.|TRBJ2-1|TRBV5-1|TRBD1
CASTRQGRSSYNEQFF
TGCGCCAGCACCAGACAGGGGCGGTCTTCCTACAATGAGCAGTTCTTC
>.|TRBJ2-1|TRBV11-2|TRBD2
CASSLLSSGGPGYNEQFF
TGTGCCAGCAGCTTACTTTCTAGCGGGGGCCCTGGCTACAATGAGCAGTTCTTC
>.|TRBJ2-1|TRBV7-7|TRBD1
CASSQGQGAYNEQFF
TGTGCTAGCAGCCAAGGACAGGGGGCGTACAATGAGCAGTTCTTC
>.|TRBJ2-7|TRBV18|.
CASSPPGQIHSYEQYF
TGTGCCAGCTCACCTCCGGGACAAATCCACTCCTACGAGCAGTACTTC
>.|TRBJ1-2|TRBV27|.
CASSPPSGTGGYTF
TGTGCCAGCAGTCCCCCCTCCGGAACGGGTGGCTACACCTTC